A single sample gave rise to the 18 T cell receptor beta chains below, sequenced in a study of blood T cell repertoires in COVID-19. Clones were sequenced by immunoSEQ multiplex PCR, and TCRdb holds only the in-frame ones, with some missing. The sample includes about 140,000 clones, about 82% of them seen just once. Sequenced input: peripheral blood. The receptors here all came from a woman aged 55-70 years with acute or convalescent COVID-19.

The J gene is TRBJ1-5, the V gene TRBV12-3 or TRBV12-4, with TRBD1 matching over 7 bases. CDR3 length: 12 residues. V lost 10 bases and J lost 5; bases outside the gene matches: 5. The CDR3 spells CATNRGYQPQHF. CDR3 coding DNA: TGTGCCACCAACAGGGGATATCAGCCCCAGCATTTT.

The gene calls are TRBV11-2 and TRBJ2-7; TRBD1 matches 10 bases. The trim removed 2 bases at V and 12 bases at J, leaving 7 bases unmatched. This CDR3 is built from 13 residues. Germline lookup yields CDR1 SGHAT and CDR2 FQNNGV. Here the CDR3 reads CASSLKGQGKRYF. DNA for the CDR3: TGTGCCAGCAGCTTAAAGGGACAGGGGAAGCGGTACTTC.

The gene calls are TRBV11-3 and TRBJ2-3, with 15 bases lining up with TRBD2. The CDR3 is 15 residues long. In germline, CDR1 is SGHNT, CDR2 YENEEA. V was clipped by 4 bases and J by 6 bases; unmatched bases: 2. The CDR3 DNA reads TGTGCCAGCAGCTCCGGACTAGCGGGGGGGGATACGCAGTATTTT. This encodes CASSSGLAGGDTQYF.

V and J are TRBV28 and TRBJ2-1, with 7 bases aligning to TRBD2. The germline gives CDR1 MDHEN, CDR2 SYDVKM. CDR3 length equals 12 residues. V lost 8 bases, J lost 12 bases, and 10 bases stayed unmatched. The chain's CDR3 is CASGLGDYGQFF. CDR3 DNA sequence: TGTGCCAGCGGATTGGGGGACTATGGGCAGTTCTTC. Based on the CDR3 plus reference TRBV28 and TRBJ2-1, the full variable domain is DVKVTQSSRYLVKRTGEKVFLECVQDMDHENMFWYRQDPGLGLRLIYFSYDVKMKEKGDIPEGYSVSREKKERFSLILESASTNQTSMYLCASGLGDYGQFFGPGTRLTVL.

The chain couples TRBV3-1 (or the pseudogene TRBV3-2) to TRBJ1-2; D may be TRBD1 (5 bases). Trimming cost V 7 bases and J 2 bases, with 17 bases left between them. CDR3 size: 15 residues. Germline CDR1 LGHDT, CDR2 YNNKEL (reference sequence). CDR3 region: CASNDRGTENYGYTF. The CDR3 DNA reads as TGTGCCAGCAACGACCGGGGGACGGAGAACTATGGCTACACCTTC.

The chain links TRBV9 to TRBJ2-7; 9 bases map to TRBD1. Germline CDR1 SGDLS, CDR2 YYNGEE. Unmatched junction bases numbered 4, after V lost 4 bases and J lost 2 bases. CDR3 size: 14 residues. CDR3 coding DNA: TGTGCCAGCAGCCTGGGACAGGGCCCCTACGAGCAGTACTTC. Its translation is CASSLGQGPYEQYF. The whole variable domain, remainder taken from reference TRBV9 and TRBJ2-7, is DSGVTQTPKHLITATGQRVTLRCSPRSGDLSVYWYQQSLDQGLQFLIQYYNGEERAKGNILERFSAQQFPDLHSELNLSSLELGDSALYFCASSLGQGPYEQYFGPGTRLTVT.

This clone was found a few times. This chain joins TRBV10-1 and TRBJ2-2; D call uncertain. The V end lost 2 bases, the J end lost 2 bases, and 6 bases lay between the germline ends. CDR3 size: 14 residues. The germline V gene encodes CDR1 WNHNN and CDR2 SYGVQD (reference sequence). The CDR3 nucleotides read TGCGCCAGCAGTGAGCAGTCAAACACCGGGGAGCTGTTTTTT. As protein: CASSEQSNTGELFF.

This rearrangement joins TRBV29-1 to TRBJ2-1; 7 nucleotides agree with TRBD1. The CDR3 consists of 14 residues. Germline values: CDR1 SQVTM, CDR2 ANQGSEA. Trimming removed 5 bases from V and 2 bases from J; junction bases left unmatched: 6. CDR3 residues: CSVSTGQAYNEQFF. Here the CDR3 DNA reads TGCAGCGTTAGTACAGGACAGGCCTACAATGAGCAGTTCTTC.

CDR3 in amino acids: CASSKKLAGSDTQYF. The CDR3 DNA reads as TGTGCCAGTAGTAAAAAACTAGCGGGCTCTGATACGCAGTATTTT. The V and J genes are TRBV19 and TRBJ2-3, with 9 bases aligning to TRBD2. The CDR3 runs to 15 residues. The germline CDR1 and CDR2 sequences are LNHDA and SQIVND (reference sequence). After removal of 4 bases from V and 6 bases from J, the junction contained 8 bases not matched to a gene.

The V and J genes are TRBV1 and TRBJ2-5; whether TRBD1, the table's D call, matches the DNA was not checked. TRBV1 is a recognized pseudogene. The CDR3 has 17 residues. CDR3 residues: CTSSPVPDRGNQETQYF. The CDR3 coding sequence is TGCACCAGCAGCCCTGTGCCAGACAGGGGGAACCAAGAGACCCAGTACTTC.

Regarding this clone: A read error may account for a junction end that differs from germline. The chain recombines TRBV7-9 with TRBJ2-3, with D unresolved. Germline lookup yields CDR1 SEHNR and CDR2 FQNEAQ (reference sequence). There are 12 residues in the CDR3. Written as DNA, the CDR3 is TGTGCCAGCATGATGGGCACGGATACGCAGTATTTT. Its translation: CASMMGTDTQYF.

This rearrangement joins TRBV5-3 to TRBJ2-7; the match to TRBD2 covers 10 bases. TRBV5-3 is treated as an ORF (open reading frame) with a function not yet certain. V trimming: 4 bases; J trimming: 13 bases; junction bases outside the gene matches: 11. The CDR3 has 13 residues. CDR3 sequence: CARSRRTSSGGYF. DNA for the CDR3: TGTGCCAGAAGCCGACGTACTTCTAGCGGGGGTTACTTC.

This clone was counted at least ten times. The genes are TRBV7-9 and TRBJ1-5; D possibly corresponds to TRBD1 (6 bases). The CDR3 extends over 16 amino acids. CDR1 and CDR2 from the germline V gene are SEHNR and FQNEAQ (reference sequence). V gave up 8 bases and J gave up 0 bases, with 17 bases separating them. DNA for the CDR3: TGTGCCAGCCGCGCGGGGGCGGGGGGTAGCAATCAGCCCCAGCATTTT. As protein: CASRAGAGGSNQPQHF.

This clone has a handful of counts. The sample has other DNA sequences that encode this CDR3 too. The V call is TRBV7-2, the J call TRBJ1-3; D may be TRBD1 (5 bases). The CDR3 extends over 14 amino acids. V was trimmed by 5 bases and J by 4 bases, leaving 12 bases between them. The germline gives CDR1 SGHTA, CDR2 FQGNSA. CDR3 in DNA: TGTGCCAGCAGCCTCCGGGGGAGCGGAAACACCATATATTTT. The encoded protein is CASSLRGSGNTIYF.

With regard to this clone: The junction does not match germline at one end; this may be a read error. The rearrangement uses TRBV6-5 and TRBJ2-4, with 7 positions matching TRBD2. CDR3 length: 14 amino acids. Germline CDR1 is MNHEY and CDR2 is SVGAGI. The CDR3 region has the DNA TGTGCCAGCAGTGACTCGGCGGGGGTCTTAATTCAGTACTTC. Translating it yields CASSDSAGVLIQYF.

J is TRBJ1-1 and V is TRBV19, with TRBD1 identical over 11 bases. CDR3 length equals 15 residues. The germline V gene has CDR1 LNHDA and CDR2 SQIVND (reference sequence). J gave up 2 bases and V 5 bases, and 4 bases lay outside the gene matches. Written as DNA, the CDR3 is TGTGCCAGTAGTCGGGACAGGGGGGGAAACACTGAAGCTTTCTTT. Translated, it gives CASSRDRGGNTEAFF.

Regarding this clone: Other DNA sequences from this sample encode an identical CDR3 as well. V is TRBV5-1 and J is TRBJ2-5, with D maybe TRBD2 (6 bases). CDR1 is SGHRS, CDR2 YFSETQ, per germline. Trimming stripped 7 bases from V and 5 bases from J, with 15 bases between. The CDR3 has 13 residues. The CDR3 protein is CASSPAGEETQYF. DNA for the CDR3: TGCGCCAGCTCCCCAGCGGGTGAGGAGACCCAGTACTTC.

V is TRBV19 and J is TRBJ2-3; weak D call: TRBD1 (8 bases). Germline CDR1 and CDR2: LNHDA and SQIVND (reference sequence). Between the trimmed V and J ends, which lost 3 bases and 4 bases, there was a span of 14 bases. The CDR3 extends over 15 amino acids. The CDR3 is CASSIIQGGADTQYF. CDR3 sequence (DNA): TGTGCCAGTAGTATTATACAGGGGGGGGCAGATACGCAGTATTTT.